This is a list of T cell receptor beta chains from one sample in a study of response to subunit inactivated influenza vaccine. MiXCR, run by TCRdb on the RT-PCR reads, gives a single entry per CDR3 protein. The table lists about 700,000 distinct CDR3 sequences, 14% of them singletons. Specimen: PBMCs from blood, collected roughly 15 days before vaccination. Source of these receptors: a man aged 45-65 years who received an inactivated influenza vaccine. CDR3s include the opening cysteine and the closing phenylalanine or tryptophan. D genes are given only for firm matches. Clone size is shown for a subset of rows, as once, few, many or a class of expanded clone.

j_call v_call d_call clone_size cdr3_aa cdr3_nt
TRBJ2-1 TRBV15 TRBD1 . CATSRGRNRGNEQFF TGTGCCACCAGCAGAGGAAGGAACAGGGGGAATGAGCAGTTCTTC
TRBJ2-5 TRBV7-9 TRBD1 once CASSLVTGVNQETQYF TGTGCCAGCAGCTTAGTCACAGGGGTGAACCAAGAGACCCAGTACTTC
TRBJ1-1 TRBV4-1 . . CASSPRTAGAQSAFF TGCGCCAGCAGCCCTCGAACGGCAGGGGCCCAGTCAGCTTTCTTT
TRBJ2-5 TRBV29-1 TRBD1 . CSAGGTGAETQYF TGCAGCGCCGGGGGGACAGGGGCAGAGACCCAGTACTTC
TRBJ2-1 TRBV5-1 TRBD2 many CASRSRTSLEQFF TGCGCCAGCAGAAGCCGGACTAGTTTAGAGCAGTTCTTC
TRBJ2-7 TRBV15 . few CATSRPEAEQYF TGTGCCACCAGCAGGCCAGAGGCAGAGCAGTACTTC
TRBJ2-5 TRBV20-1 . . CSAIRQRGETQYF TGCAGTGCTATCAGACAGAGAGGCGAGACCCAGTACTTC
TRBJ2-7 TRBV28 . . CASSPQQDRYEQYF TGTGCCAGCAGTCCTCAACAGGACCGCTACGAGCAGTACTTC
TRBJ2-7 TRBV11-1 . . CASSSEPSYEQYF TGTGCCAGCAGCTCGGAACCATCCTACGAGCAGTACTTC
TRBJ1-3 TRBV10-3 . . CAISPQGLGNTIYF TGTGCCATCAGCCCACAGGGCTTGGGAAACACCATATATTTT
TRBJ2-5 TRBV10-3 . many CAINLRIGEAQYF TGTGCCATCAACCTGAGAATAGGAGAGGCCCAGTACTTC
TRBJ1-2 TRBV4-3 . many CASSQDPDRSYGYTF TGCGCCAGCAGCCAAGATCCCGACAGATCCTATGGCTACACCTTC
TRBJ2-5 TRBV10-3 . . CAIKRTGSETQYF TGTGCCATCAAGAGAACAGGGTCAGAGACCCAGTACTTC
TRBJ1-1 TRBV7-9 . . CASSHTEAFF TGTGCCTCTTCGCACACTGAAGCTTTCTTT
TRBJ1-1 TRBV28 . many CASSLGDAGSTEAFF TGTGCCAGCAGTCTCGGCGATGCGGGGAGCACTGAAGCTTTCTTT
TRBJ2-1 TRBV12-3/TRBV12-4 . few CASSSDIGGEQFF TGTGCCAGCAGTTCAGACATTGGCGGTGAGCAGTTCTTC
TRBJ1-1 TRBV24-1 TRBD1 few CATSRQGGTEAFF TGTGCCACCAGCCGACAGGGGGGCACTGAAGCTTTCTTT
TRBJ1-3 TRBV20-1 . few CSARALELSSGNTIYF TGCAGTGCTAGGGCCCTTGAATTGTCCTCTGGAAACACCATATATTTT
TRBJ1-1 TRBV5-1 TRBD1 few CASSLWGQRSRPEAFF TGCGCCAGCAGCTTGTGGGGACAGCGGTCCCGGCCTGAAGCTTTCTTT
TRBJ2-7 TRBV20-1 TRBD2 . CSARGREGPNAYEQYF TGCAGTGCTAGGGGTCGGGAGGGCCCCAACGCCTACGAGCAGTACTTC
TRBJ2-7 TRBV18 . many CASSPGTTYEQYF TGTGCCAGCTCACCGGGGACGACCTACGAGCAGTACTTC
TRBJ2-1 TRBV9 . . CASSALAGSSYNEQFF TGTGCCAGCAGCGCCCTGGCGGGGAGCTCCTACAATGAGCAGTTCTTC
TRBJ2-2 TRBV12-3/TRBV12-4 TRBD2 many CASSRGLVATGELFF TGTGCCAGCAGCCGTGGACTAGTGGCCACCGGGGAGCTGTTTTTT
TRBJ2-1 TRBV7-8 . many CASSFSRLTYNEQFF TGTGCCAGCAGCTTTTCGCGCCTAACCTACAATGAGCAGTTCTTC
TRBJ2-1 TRBV6-5 . few CASSYFKTENEQFF TGTGCCAGCAGTTACTTCAAGACAGAGAATGAGCAGTTCTTC
TRBJ1-6 TRBV6-1 . . CASSSGTDYNSPLHF TGTGCCAGCTCTTCCGGGACGGACTATAATTCACCCCTCCACTTT
TRBJ2-7 TRBV15 TRBD2 many CATSGTSGNFGYEQYF TGTGCCACCAGCGGGACTAGCGGGAACTTCGGCTACGAGCAGTACTTC
TRBJ2-1 TRBV6-5 TRBD2 . CASSYGTSGWNEQFF TGTGCCAGCAGTTATGGGACTAGCGGGTGGAATGAGCAGTTCTTC
TRBJ2-7 TRBV7-8 TRBD1 few CASSLDSGTGPSYEQYF TGTGCCAGCAGCTTAGACTCCGGGACAGGACCCTCCTACGAGCAGTACTTC
TRBJ1-1 TRBV6-1 . . CASKGYRATEAFF TGTGCCAGCAAAGGGTACAGGGCCACTGAAGCTTTCTTT
TRBJ2-7 TRBV20-1 . few CSASRDWDEQYF TGCAGTGCTAGTAGGGACTGGGACGAGCAGTACTTC
TRBJ2-7 TRBV27 . . CASSYGSSSYEQYF TGTGCCAGCAGTTACGGGTCCTCTTCCTACGAGCAGTACTTC
TRBJ1-4 TRBV9 TRBD1 . CASSADRGKLFF TGTGCCAGCAGCGCGGACAGGGGAAAACTGTTTTTT
TRBJ1-4 TRBV4-3 TRBD1 . CASSQGALGTGLEKLFF TGCGCCAGCAGCCAAGGGGCTTTGGGGACAGGGCTCGAAAAACTGTTTTTT
TRBJ2-3 TRBV6-2/TRBV6-3 TRBD2 . CASSYESGRTDTQYF TGTGCCAGCAGTTACGAGAGCGGGAGAACAGATACGCAGTATTTT
TRBJ2-1 TRBV20-1 . . CSARDPRAEAYNEQFF TGCAGTGCTAGAGACCCGCGAGCGGAGGCCTACAATGAGCAGTTCTTC
TRBJ2-7 TRBV15 TRBD2 few CATSRGLAGDSGQYF TGTGCCACCAGCAGAGGACTAGCGGGGGATAGTGGGCAGTACTTC
TRBJ1-1 TRBV6-5 . many CASSYFMTGTEAFF TGTGCCAGCAGTTACTTTATGACAGGTACTGAAGCTTTCTTT
TRBJ2-7 TRBV20-1 TRBD1 few CSARTGGYIQYF TGCAGTGCTAGAACAGGGGGCTATATTCAGTACTTC
TRBJ2-2 TRBV24-1 TRBD1 many CATSAGTGDLGELFF TGTGCCACCAGCGCCGGGACAGGGGATCTCGGGGAGCTGTTTTTT
TRBJ2-5 TRBV7-2 TRBD2 . CASSLAGTREETQYF TGTGCCAGCAGCTTAGCCGGGACTAGGGAGGAGACCCAGTACTTC